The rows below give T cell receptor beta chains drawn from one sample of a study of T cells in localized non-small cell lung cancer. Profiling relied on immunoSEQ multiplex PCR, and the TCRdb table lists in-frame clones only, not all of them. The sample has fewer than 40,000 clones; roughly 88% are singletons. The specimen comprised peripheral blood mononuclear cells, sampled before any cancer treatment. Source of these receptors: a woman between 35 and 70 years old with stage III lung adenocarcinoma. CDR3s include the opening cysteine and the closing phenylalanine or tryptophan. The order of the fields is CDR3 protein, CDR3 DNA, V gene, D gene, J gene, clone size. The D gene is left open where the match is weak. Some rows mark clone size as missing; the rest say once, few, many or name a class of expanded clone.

cdr3_aa: CASSFPQGAQITEAFF; cdr3_nt: TGTGCCAGCAGCTTCCCACAGGGGGCGCAAATCACTGAAGCTTTCTTT; v_call: TRBV7-2; d_call: TRBD1; j_call: TRBJ1-1; clone_size: -
cdr3_aa: CASSLDLGLVNEQFF; cdr3_nt: TGCGCCAGCAGCTTAGACTTAGGCTTAGTTAATGAGCAGTTCTTC; v_call: TRBV5-1; d_call: -; j_call: TRBJ2-1; clone_size: -
cdr3_aa: CASSLLGADTQYF; cdr3_nt: TGTGCCAGCAGCTTGCTGGGGGCGGATACGCAGTATTTT; v_call: TRBV5-6; d_call: -; j_call: TRBJ2-3; clone_size: -
cdr3_aa: CAWSGGSGSSYNSPLHF; cdr3_nt: TGTGCCTGGAGTGGCGGGTCGGGGAGCTCCTATAATTCACCCCTCCACTTT; v_call: TRBV30; d_call: -; j_call: TRBJ1-6; clone_size: -
cdr3_aa: CASSQGAGKQYF; cdr3_nt: TGCGCCAGCAGCCAAGGGGCCGGGAAGCAGTACTTC; v_call: TRBV4-3; d_call: -; j_call: TRBJ2-7; clone_size: few
cdr3_aa: CASSLEQGADEQYF; cdr3_nt: TGCGCCAGCAGCTTGGAACAGGGGGCGGACGAGCAGTACTTC; v_call: TRBV5-1; d_call: TRBD1; j_call: TRBJ2-7; clone_size: -
cdr3_aa: CASSLSTASSYEQYF; cdr3_nt: TGTGCCAGCAGTTTATCTACGGCTAGCTCCTACGAGCAGTACTTC; v_call: TRBV27; d_call: -; j_call: TRBJ2-7; clone_size: -
cdr3_aa: CASSLMVENYGYTF; cdr3_nt: TGCGCCAGCAGCTTGATGGTGGAGAACTATGGCTACACCTTC; v_call: TRBV5-1; d_call: -; j_call: TRBJ1-2; clone_size: -
cdr3_aa: CASSYSDYNEQFF; cdr3_nt: TGTGCCAGCAGTTACTCGGACTACAATGAGCAGTTCTTC; v_call: TRBV6-6; d_call: -; j_call: TRBJ2-1; clone_size: -
cdr3_aa: CASRPDRGGDTQYF; cdr3_nt: TGTGCCAGCAGACCGGACAGGGGCGGCGATACGCAGTATTTT; v_call: TRBV6-1; d_call: TRBD1; j_call: TRBJ2-3; clone_size: -
cdr3_aa: CAWTTGLVREQYF; cdr3_nt: TGTGCCTGGACCACAGGGTTGGTACGCGAGCAGTACTTC; v_call: TRBV30; d_call: -; j_call: TRBJ2-7; clone_size: -
cdr3_aa: CAWSVGQGEIYGYTF; cdr3_nt: TGTGCCTGGAGTGTAGGTCAGGGCGAAATCTATGGCTACACCTTC; v_call: TRBV30; d_call: -; j_call: TRBJ1-2; clone_size: -
cdr3_aa: CASSPPLVAETQYF; cdr3_nt: TGTGCCAGCTCACCACCGTTGGTCGCGGAGACCCAGTACTTC; v_call: TRBV18; d_call: -; j_call: TRBJ2-5; clone_size: -
cdr3_aa: CASSTGTPHEKLFF; cdr3_nt: TGTGCCAGTAGTACCGGGACACCCCATGAAAAACTGTTTTTT; v_call: TRBV19; d_call: -; j_call: TRBJ1-4; clone_size: -
cdr3_aa: CASSEGGDEQYF; cdr3_nt: TGTGCCAGCAGTGAAGGCGGGGACGAGCAGTACTTC; v_call: TRBV6-1; d_call: -; j_call: TRBJ2-7; clone_size: -
cdr3_aa: CASSQEPSGTDTQYF; cdr3_nt: TGCGCCAGCAGCCAAGAACCTAGCGGCACAGATACGCAGTATTTT; v_call: TRBV4-3; d_call: -; j_call: TRBJ2-3; clone_size: -
cdr3_aa: CASVMLDTQYF; cdr3_nt: TGTGCCAGCGTCATGTTGGATACGCAGTATTTT; v_call: TRBV6-1; d_call: -; j_call: TRBJ2-3; clone_size: -
cdr3_aa: CASRPGLALGTDTQYF; cdr3_nt: TGTGCCAGCAGGCCGGGACTAGCGCTCGGCACAGATACGCAGTATTTT; v_call: TRBV28; d_call: TRBD2; j_call: TRBJ2-3; clone_size: few
cdr3_aa: CAWDVAGNQPQHF; cdr3_nt: TGTGCCTGGGATGTAGCGGGGAATCAGCCCCAGCATTTT; v_call: TRBV30; d_call: -; j_call: TRBJ1-5; clone_size: -
cdr3_aa: CASSLEGAHSNQPQHF; cdr3_nt: TGTGCCAGCAGTTTAGAGGGGGCCCATAGCAATCAGCCCCAGCATTTT; v_call: TRBV28; d_call: TRBD1; j_call: TRBJ1-5; clone_size: -
cdr3_aa: CASSSGQGRTGANVLTF; cdr3_nt: TGTGCCAGCAGTTCAGGACAGGGAAGGACTGGGGCCAACGTCCTGACTTTC; v_call: TRBV28; d_call: TRBD1; j_call: TRBJ2-6; clone_size: -
cdr3_aa: CASSLDRRGNTIYF; cdr3_nt: TGTGCCAGCAGCCTGGACCGGCGAGGAAACACCATATATTTT; v_call: TRBV11-2; d_call: -; j_call: TRBJ1-3; clone_size: -
cdr3_aa: CASPPGEQYF; cdr3_nt: TGTGCCAGCCCCCCGGGGGAGCAGTACTTC; v_call: TRBV6-7; d_call: -; j_call: TRBJ2-7; clone_size: -
cdr3_aa: CASSLTGQGDIQYF; cdr3_nt: TGTGCCAGCAGCCTAACGGGACAGGGGGACATTCAGTACTTC; v_call: TRBV4-2; d_call: TRBD1; j_call: TRBJ2-4; clone_size: -
cdr3_aa: CASSPGLAGADTQYF; cdr3_nt: TGTGCCAGCTCACCAGGACTAGCGGGGGCAGATACGCAGTATTTT; v_call: TRBV18; d_call: TRBD2; j_call: TRBJ2-3; clone_size: -
cdr3_aa: CAWDREGVWRTEAFF; cdr3_nt: TGTGCCTGGGACAGGGAGGGGGTTTGGAGGACTGAAGCTTTCTTT; v_call: TRBV30; d_call: TRBD1; j_call: TRBJ1-1; clone_size: -
cdr3_aa: CASSLGDFSYEQYF; cdr3_nt: TGTGCCAGCAGCTTAGGGGACTTCTCCTACGAGCAGTACTTC; v_call: TRBV11-1; d_call: -; j_call: TRBJ2-7; clone_size: -
cdr3_aa: CASSLGQGARSPLHF; cdr3_nt: TGTGCCAGCAGCTTGGGACAGGGGGCGCGATCACCCCTCCACTTT; v_call: TRBV5-4; d_call: TRBD1; j_call: TRBJ1-6; clone_size: few
cdr3_aa: CASSQDQGYGYTF; cdr3_nt: TGTGCCAGCAGCCAAGATCAAGGCTATGGCTACACCTTC; v_call: TRBV14; d_call: -; j_call: TRBJ1-2; clone_size: few
cdr3_aa: CAWMGGRNTEAFF; cdr3_nt: TGTGCCTGGATGGGCGGTCGGAACACTGAAGCTTTCTTT; v_call: TRBV30; d_call: -; j_call: TRBJ1-1; clone_size: -
cdr3_aa: CASSGRTGTQETQYF; cdr3_nt: TGTGCCAGCTCGGGACGGACAGGGACCCAAGAGACCCAGTACTTC; v_call: TRBV18; d_call: TRBD1; j_call: TRBJ2-5; clone_size: -
cdr3_aa: CARSGYGQHF; cdr3_nt: TGTGCCAGAAGCGGGTATGGTCAGCATTTT; v_call: TRBV5-3; d_call: -; j_call: TRBJ1-5; clone_size: once
cdr3_aa: CAWSVGLGGETQYF; cdr3_nt: TGTGCCTGGAGTGTTGGCTTGGGGGGGGAGACCCAGTACTTC; v_call: TRBV30; d_call: TRBD2; j_call: TRBJ2-5; clone_size: -
cdr3_aa: CASPPGQAQDTF; cdr3_nt: TGTGCCAGTCCTCCGGGACAGGCGCAGGACACCTTC; v_call: TRBV28; d_call: TRBD1; j_call: TRBJ1-2; clone_size: once
cdr3_aa: CATKPGPYTGELFF; cdr3_nt: TGTGCCACCAAACCGGGACCGTACACCGGGGAGCTGTTTTTT; v_call: TRBV9; d_call: -; j_call: TRBJ2-2; clone_size: -
cdr3_aa: CASRANSPLHF; cdr3_nt: TGTGCCAGCAGGGCTAATTCACCCCTCCACTTT; v_call: TRBV2; d_call: -; j_call: TRBJ1-6; clone_size: -
cdr3_aa: CASSETDEQYF; cdr3_nt: TGTGCCAGCAGTGAAACCGACGAGCAGTACTTC; v_call: TRBV2; d_call: -; j_call: TRBJ2-7; clone_size: -
cdr3_aa: CAAKGTSDGDTQYF; cdr3_nt: TGTGCCGCCAAAGGGACTAGCGATGGGGATACGCAGTATTTT; v_call: TRBV6-6; d_call: TRBD2; j_call: TRBJ2-3; clone_size: -
cdr3_aa: CASSSESDRASYEQYF; cdr3_nt: TGTGCCAGCAGTTCCGAATCAGACAGGGCCTCCTACGAGCAGTACTTC; v_call: TRBV28; d_call: TRBD1; j_call: TRBJ2-7; clone_size: few
cdr3_aa: CASSLEAENEKLFF; cdr3_nt: TGCGCCAGCAGCTTGGAAGCTGAAAATGAAAAACTGTTTTTT; v_call: TRBV5-1; d_call: -; j_call: TRBJ1-4; clone_size: -
cdr3_aa: CASRASGLGTTDTQYF; cdr3_nt: TGTGCCAGTAGGGCCTCTGGACTAGGGACGACAGATACGCAGTATTTT; v_call: TRBV19; d_call: TRBD2; j_call: TRBJ2-3; clone_size: -
cdr3_aa: CASSTRTGGTDTQYF; cdr3_nt: TGTGCCAGCAGCACCCGGACAGGGGGCACAGATACGCAGTATTTT; v_call: TRBV21-1; d_call: -; j_call: TRBJ2-3; clone_size: -
cdr3_aa: CASSSDDSYEQYF; cdr3_nt: TGCGCCAGCAGCTCGGACGACTCCTACGAGCAGTACTTC; v_call: TRBV5-1; d_call: -; j_call: TRBJ2-7; clone_size: -
cdr3_aa: CASSRTANTGELFF; cdr3_nt: TGTGCCAGCTCTAGGACAGCGAACACCGGGGAGCTGTTTTTT; v_call: TRBV18; d_call: -; j_call: TRBJ2-2; clone_size: -
cdr3_aa: CASSQDGPNTGELFF; cdr3_nt: TGTGCCAGCAGCCAAGATGGACCTAACACCGGGGAGCTGTTTTTT; v_call: TRBV14; d_call: -; j_call: TRBJ2-2; clone_size: once
cdr3_aa: CAISELGEQYF; cdr3_nt: TGTGCCATCAGTGAGTTGGGCGAGCAGTACTTC; v_call: TRBV10-3; d_call: -; j_call: TRBJ2-7; clone_size: -
cdr3_aa: CASSLRADVSYEQYF; cdr3_nt: TGTGCCAGCAGTTTACGGGCCGATGTCTCCTACGAGCAGTACTTC; v_call: TRBV27; d_call: -; j_call: TRBJ2-7; clone_size: -
cdr3_aa: CASSVATANTEAFF; cdr3_nt: TGTGCCAGCAGCGTAGCTACGGCGAACACTGAAGCTTTCTTT; v_call: TRBV9; d_call: -; j_call: TRBJ1-1; clone_size: -
cdr3_aa: CASSPTGRGTEAFF; cdr3_nt: TGTGCCAGCAGTCCCACGGGGCGGGGCACTGAAGCTTTCTTT; v_call: TRBV6-1; d_call: -; j_call: TRBJ1-1; clone_size: few
cdr3_aa: CATSRTQGYIGGNTIYF; cdr3_nt: TGTGCCACCAGCAGAACCCAGGGTTATATTGGTGGAAACACCATATATTTT; v_call: TRBV15; d_call: -; j_call: TRBJ1-3; clone_size: -
cdr3_aa: CASGRSSYEQYF; cdr3_nt: TGTGCCAGCGGGCGGAGCTCCTACGAGCAGTACTTC; v_call: TRBV11-3; d_call: -; j_call: TRBJ2-7; clone_size: -
cdr3_aa: CASSVIAVPEAAEQFF; cdr3_nt: TGTGCCAGCAGCGTAATAGCGGTCCCCGAGGCAGCGGAACAGTTCTTC; v_call: TRBV9; d_call: -; j_call: TRBJ2-1; clone_size: -
cdr3_aa: CAWSPTRQSYEQYF; cdr3_nt: TGTGCCTGGAGTCCGACGCGGCAGTCCTACGAGCAGTACTTC; v_call: TRBV30; d_call: -; j_call: TRBJ2-7; clone_size: -
cdr3_aa: CASSFGQGAFGYTF; cdr3_nt: TGTGCCAGCAGCTTCGGACAGGGGGCCTTTGGCTACACCTTC; v_call: TRBV5-4; d_call: TRBD1; j_call: TRBJ1-2; clone_size: -
cdr3_aa: CASSLGLNTGELFF; cdr3_nt: TGCGCCAGCAGCTTAGGACTGAACACCGGGGAGCTGTTTTTT; v_call: TRBV5-1; d_call: -; j_call: TRBJ2-2; clone_size: once
cdr3_aa: CASSLGSTDTQYF; cdr3_nt: TGTGCCAGCAGCTTGGGTAGCACAGATACGCAGTATTTT; v_call: TRBV5-6; d_call: -; j_call: TRBJ2-3; clone_size: -
cdr3_aa: CASSKGGATNEKLFF; cdr3_nt: TGTGCCAGCAGTAAGGGGGGCGCAACTAATGAAAAACTGTTTTTT; v_call: TRBV28; d_call: -; j_call: TRBJ1-4; clone_size: -
cdr3_aa: CAISEQQGSGGGEQFF; cdr3_nt: TGTGCCATCAGTGAGCAACAGGGTTCTGGGGGTGGGGAGCAGTTCTTC; v_call: TRBV10-3; d_call: -; j_call: TRBJ2-1; clone_size: -
cdr3_aa: CASSLQNQPQHF; cdr3_nt: TGTGCCAGCAGCCTCCAGAATCAGCCCCAGCATTTT; v_call: TRBV7-9; d_call: -; j_call: TRBJ1-5; clone_size: -
cdr3_aa: CASSPGDQETQYF; cdr3_nt: TGTGCCAGCTCACCGGGGGACCAGGAGACCCAGTACTTC; v_call: TRBV18; d_call: -; j_call: TRBJ2-5; clone_size: -